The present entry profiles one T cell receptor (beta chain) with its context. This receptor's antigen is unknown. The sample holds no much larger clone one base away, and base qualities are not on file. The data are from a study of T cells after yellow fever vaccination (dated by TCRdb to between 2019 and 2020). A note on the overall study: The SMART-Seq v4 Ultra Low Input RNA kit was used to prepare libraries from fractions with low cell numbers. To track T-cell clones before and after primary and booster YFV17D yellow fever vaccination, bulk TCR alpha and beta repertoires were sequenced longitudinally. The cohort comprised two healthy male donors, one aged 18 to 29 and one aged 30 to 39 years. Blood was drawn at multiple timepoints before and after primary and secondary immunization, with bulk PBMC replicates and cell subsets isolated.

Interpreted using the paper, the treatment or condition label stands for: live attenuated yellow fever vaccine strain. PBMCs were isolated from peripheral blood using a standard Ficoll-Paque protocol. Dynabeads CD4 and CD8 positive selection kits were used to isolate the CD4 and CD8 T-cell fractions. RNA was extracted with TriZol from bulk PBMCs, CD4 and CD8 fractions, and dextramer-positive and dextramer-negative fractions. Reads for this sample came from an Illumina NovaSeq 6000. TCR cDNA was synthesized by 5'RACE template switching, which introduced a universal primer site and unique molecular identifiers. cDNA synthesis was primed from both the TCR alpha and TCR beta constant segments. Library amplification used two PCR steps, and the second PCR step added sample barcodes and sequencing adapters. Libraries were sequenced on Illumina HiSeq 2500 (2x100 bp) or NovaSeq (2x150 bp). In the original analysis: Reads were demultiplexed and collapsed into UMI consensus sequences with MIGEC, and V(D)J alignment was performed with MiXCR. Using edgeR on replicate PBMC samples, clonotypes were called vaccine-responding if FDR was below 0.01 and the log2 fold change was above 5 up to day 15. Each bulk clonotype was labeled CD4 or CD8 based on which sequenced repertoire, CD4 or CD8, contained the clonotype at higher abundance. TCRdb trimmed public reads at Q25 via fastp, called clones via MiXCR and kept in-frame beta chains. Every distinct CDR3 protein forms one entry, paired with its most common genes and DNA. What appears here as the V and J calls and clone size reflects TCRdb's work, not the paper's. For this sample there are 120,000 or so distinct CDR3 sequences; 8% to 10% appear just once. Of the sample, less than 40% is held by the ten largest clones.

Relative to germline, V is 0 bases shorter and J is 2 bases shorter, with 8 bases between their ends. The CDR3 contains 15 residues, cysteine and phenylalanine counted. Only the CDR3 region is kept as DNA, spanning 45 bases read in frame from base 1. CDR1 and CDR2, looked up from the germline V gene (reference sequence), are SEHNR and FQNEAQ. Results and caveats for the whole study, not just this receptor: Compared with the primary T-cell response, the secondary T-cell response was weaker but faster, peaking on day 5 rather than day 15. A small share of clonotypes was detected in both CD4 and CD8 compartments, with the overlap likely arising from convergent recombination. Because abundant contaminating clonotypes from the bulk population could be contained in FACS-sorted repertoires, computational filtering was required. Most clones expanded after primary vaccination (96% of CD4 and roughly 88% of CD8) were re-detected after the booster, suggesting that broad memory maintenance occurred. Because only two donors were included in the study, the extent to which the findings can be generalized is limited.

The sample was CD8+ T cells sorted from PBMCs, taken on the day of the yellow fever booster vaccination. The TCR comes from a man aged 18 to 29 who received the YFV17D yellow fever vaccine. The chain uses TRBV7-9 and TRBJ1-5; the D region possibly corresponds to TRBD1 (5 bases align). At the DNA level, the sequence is TGTGCCAGCAGCTTAGCCAGGGTTGGCAATCAGCCCCAGCATTTT. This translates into CASSLARVGNQPQHF. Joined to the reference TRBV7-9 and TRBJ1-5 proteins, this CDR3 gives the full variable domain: DTGVSQNPRHKITKRGQNVTFRCDPISEHNRLYWYRQTLGQGPEFLTYFQNEAQLEKSRLLSDRFSAERPKGSFSTLEIQRTEQGDSAMYLCASSLARVGNQPQHFGDGTRLSIL.